The 25 T cell receptor beta chains below come from one sample, sequenced in a study of T cell repertoires in cytomegalovirus infection. Using its own MiXCR run on the reads, TCRdb lists one record per CDR3 protein. The top ten hold roughly 8% of the sample, which has nearly 650,000 distinct CDR3 sequences, 24% seen once. The sequenced sample consisted of CD8+ T cells from PBMCs. The receptors were gathered from a human donor in good health (CMV status not recorded). Some clones in this sample may be carry-over from other donors' samples.

This clonotype has a handful of counts. The chain combines TRBV28 with TRBJ2-1; weak D call: TRBD2 (5 bases). Germline CDR1 is MDHEN and CDR2 is SYDVKM. V shed 6 bases and J shed 4 bases, with 13 bases lying between them. CDR3 length: 14 amino acids. In DNA, the CDR3 is TGTGCCAGCAGAAAGCGGATGTTATACAATGAGCAGTTCTTC. The encoded protein is CASRKRMLYNEQFF.

The rearrangement links TRBV20-1 to TRBJ1-2, with D possibly TRBD1 on 6 matching bases. Trimming cost V 8 bases and J 3 bases, with 25 bases left between them. Looked up from germline, CDR1 is DFQATT and CDR2 is SNEGSKA (reference sequence). The CDR3 length is 16 residues. The CDR3 protein is CSTTWHRVSIDYGYTF. CDR3 coding DNA: TGCAGTACAACCTGGCACAGGGTTTCTATCGACTATGGCTACACCTTC.

A few counts support this clonotype. The V and J genes are TRBV10-3 and TRBJ1-1; TRBD1 might be the D (6 bases). This CDR3 spans 13 amino acids. The germline gives CDR1 ENHRY, CDR2 SYGVKD. The ends were cut back, 10 bases at V and 1 base at J, with 13 bases in the middle. CDR3 nucleotides: TGTGCCACCGGGACAAGGACGAACACTGAAGCTTTCTTT. Amino acids: CATGTRTNTEAFF.

This clonotype turned up a few times. The chain uses TRBV5-4 and TRBJ1-2, with D perhaps TRBD1 (5 bases). Germline V gene lookup returns CDR1 SGHNT and CDR2 YYREEE (reference sequence). The CDR3 extends over 14 amino acids. Trimming left V 2 bases short and J 5 bases short, with 13 bases between. The CDR3 protein is CASSFEGRWYGYTF. DNA for the CDR3: TGTGCCAGCAGCTTCGAGGGGCGATGGTATGGCTACACCTTC.

This clonotype was seen more than once but under ten times. The rearrangement uses TRBV20-1 and TRBJ1-4; 7 bases map to TRBD1. Losses at the gene ends were 3 bases for V and 3 bases for J; bases not matched to a gene: 10. This CDR3 is 16 amino acids long. Germline V gene lookup returns CDR1 DFQATT and CDR2 SNEGSKA (reference sequence). The CDR3, as DNA: TGCAGTGCTAGGGGTCTACAGGGGTCGGCTAATGAAAAACTGTTTTTT. This gives the protein CSARGLQGSANEKLFF.

This rearrangement joins TRBV3-1 to TRBJ2-3; no clear D. There are 15 residues in the CDR3. Germline V gene sequence: CDR1 LGHDT, CDR2 YNNKEL (reference sequence). With 1 base removed from V and 0 bases from J, the gap between germline ends came to 8 bases. CDR3 nucleotide sequence: TGTGCCAGCAGCCAAGGGACCAAGAGCACAGATACGCAGTATTTT. The encoded protein is CASSQGTKSTDTQYF.

This clonotype was observed a handful of times. This chain joins TRBV7-9 and TRBJ2-3, with 7 bases lining up with TRBD1. Unmatched junction bases numbered 7, after V lost 4 bases and J lost 3 bases. CDR1 is SEHNR and CDR2 is FQNEAQ in the germline V gene (reference sequence). This CDR3 is built from 15 residues. CDR3 DNA sequence: TGTGCCAGCAGCTCGAGACAGGGAAAGACAGATACGCAGTATTTT. Protein sequence: CASSSRQGKTDTQYF. The whole variable domain, remainder taken from reference TRBV7-9 and TRBJ2-3, is DTGVSQNPRHKITKRGQNVTFRCDPISEHNRLYWYRQTLGQGPEFLTYFQNEAQLEKSRLLSDRFSAERPKGSFSTLEIQRTEQGDSAMYLCASSSRQGKTDTQYFGPGTRLTVL.

This clonotype was observed a handful of times. This chain links TRBV20-1 with TRBJ1-5, with TRBD1 as a possible D gene (5 bases). CDR1 and CDR2 (germline): DFQATT, SNEGSKA (reference sequence). V was shortened by 3 bases and J by 1 base, with 10 bases between the two germline ends. There are 14 residues in the CDR3. CDR3 nucleotide sequence: TGCAGTGCTAGCGTACGGGGGAGCAATCAGCCCCAGCATTTT. It encodes CSASVRGSNQPQHF.

The chain employs TRBV10-3 and TRBJ2-3; 7 nucleotides match TRBD2. CDR1 and CDR2 from the germline V gene are ENHRY and SYGVKD. Trimming at V came to 1 base and at J to 1 base, leaving 2 bases not matched to a gene. The CDR3 covers 15 residues. DNA for the CDR3: TGTGCCATCAGTGAGTGGGGGGGGGGCACAGATACGCAGTATTTT. It translates to CAISEWGGGTDTQYF.

This chain joins TRBV2 and TRBJ2-1; no clear D gene. In germline, CDR1 is SNHLY, CDR2 FYNNEI. Trimming stripped 3 bases from V and 9 bases from J, with 12 bases between. The CDR3 loop spans 13 amino acids. CDR3 loop: CASSDNRLSEQFF. The CDR3 nucleotides read TGTGCCAGCAGTGACAATAGGCTTAGTGAGCAGTTCTTC.

For this clonotype: One end of the junction is discordant with germline, which a read error may explain. The V gene is TRBV7-3, the J gene TRBJ1-6; D not certain. The CDR3 covers 14 residues. CDR1 and CDR2 from the germline V gene are SGHTA and FQGTGA. The CDR3: CVSSLGIGDSPLHF. In nucleotides, the CDR3 is TGTGTCAGCAGCCTGGGGATTGGTGATTCACCCCTCCACTTT.

This clonotype showed up many times. V is TRBV6-5 and J is TRBJ2-7, with 8 bases fitting TRBD2. Trimming removed 2 bases from V and 3 bases from J; junction bases left unmatched: 6. CDR3 size: 15 residues. Looked up from germline, CDR1 is MNHEY and CDR2 is SVGAGI. The CDR3 reads CASSYGRGALYEQYV. The CDR3 bases are TGTGCCAGCAGTTACGGGCGGGGGGCCCTCTACGAGCAGTACGTC.

This clonotype was recorded many times. This chain uses TRBV14 with TRBJ1-1; D gene uncertain. The CDR3 has 13 amino acids. The V end lost 4 bases, the J end lost 3 bases, and 9 bases lay between the germline ends. CDR1 and CDR2 (germline): SGHDN, FVKESK. CDR3: CASSPLGYTEAFF. The CDR3 region has the DNA TGTGCCAGCAGCCCCTTAGGGTACACTGAAGCTTTCTTT.

This clonotype occurred many times. The chain uses TRBV7-9 and TRBJ2-7, with D possibly TRBD1 on 5 matching bases. Germline V gives CDR1 SEHNR, CDR2 FQNEAQ (reference sequence). With 5 bases removed from V and 2 bases from J, the gap between germline ends came to 13 bases. CDR3 size: 14 residues. The CDR3 sequence: CASSGQGGTYEQYF. The DNA of the CDR3 is TGTGCCAGCAGCGGCCAGGGTGGGACCTACGAGCAGTACTTC.

In its sample, this clonotype was seen a few times. The chain employs TRBV20-1 and TRBJ2-7; D may be TRBD1 (5 bases). Germline V gene data show CDR1 as DFQATT and CDR2 as SNEGSKA (reference sequence). Trimming took off 2 bases at V and 0 bases at J, with 11 bases between the two ends. The CDR3 has 14 amino acids. The DNA of the CDR3 is TGCAGTGCTAGACCCTTCGACAGCTCCTACGAGCAGTACTTC. Its translation is CSARPFDSSYEQYF.

The chain recombines TRBV29-1 with TRBJ2-7, with D perhaps being TRBD1 or TRBD2 (6 bases each). Trimming took off 0 bases at V and 3 bases at J, with 15 bases between the two ends. Germline V gene lookup returns CDR1 SQVTM and CDR2 ANQGSEA. The CDR3 has 15 residues. In DNA form, the CDR3 reads TGCAGCGTTGAAGAAGGAGGGACAATAAACTACGAGCAGTACTTC. Translated, it gives CSVEEGGTINYEQYF.

This clonotype was picked up many times. The chain has TRBV27 and TRBJ1-5; TRBD1 might be the D (6 bases). V lost 5 bases to trimming and J lost 6 bases, with 20 bases between them. Germline assignment: CDR1 MNHEY and CDR2 SMNVEV (reference sequence). The CDR3 has 16 residues. CDR3 DNA: TGTGCCAGCAGTCCTATCCCTACAGGGTATGGTCAGCCCCAGCATTTT. Protein sequence: CASSPIPTGYGQPQHF.

V usage is TRBV12-3 or TRBV12-4 and J usage is TRBJ2-2; 7 nucleotides match TRBD1. Losses at the gene ends were 8 bases for V and 1 base for J; bases not matched to a gene: 4. CDR3 length: 14 residues. The CDR3 spells CASGRTGNTGELFF. The CDR3 DNA reads as TGTGCCAGCGGCCGGACAGGGAACACCGGGGAGCTGTTTTTT.

As to this clonotype: The junction departs from the called germline gene at one end, perhaps through a read error. This rearrangement joins TRBV4-1 to TRBJ2-2; TRBD1 aligns across 11 bases. The CDR3 runs to 14 residues. Germline V gene data show CDR1 as MGHRA and CDR2 as YSYEKL. For the CDR3, the DNA is TGCGCCAGCAGGTGGGACAGGGGGACCGGGGGGCTGTTTTTT. It codes for CASRWDRGTGGLFF.

For this clonotype: A much larger clone sits a single nucleotide away, making a read error possible. V is TRBV29-1 and J is TRBJ2-3; 9 positions match TRBD2. Germline CDR1 is SQVTM and CDR2 is ANQGSEA. There are 13 residues in the CDR3. The CDR3 protein is CSDLAGMADMQYF. The CDR3 region has the DNA TGCAGCGACCTAGCGGGAATGGCAGATATGCAGTATTTT.

This clonotype was counted many times. CDR3 protein: CASSLEGRRTNTEAFF. The CDR3 DNA reads TGTGCCAGCAGCTTAGAGGGCAGGAGGACGAACACTGAAGCTTTCTTT. The chain carries TRBV7-9 and TRBJ1-1, with unresolved D. From germline, CDR1 is SEHNR and CDR2 FQNEAQ (reference sequence). The CDR3 contains 16 residues. V lost 1 base and J 1 base, leaving 13 bases between the germline ends.

There are many counts of this clonotype. This chain connects TRBV6-5 to TRBJ2-1; 12 bases agree with TRBD2. The CDR3 is 16 amino acids. CDR1 is MNHEY and CDR2 is SVGAGI in the germline V gene. The trim removed 2 bases at V and 4 bases at J, leaving 3 bases unmatched. The CDR3 region has the DNA TGTGCCAGCAGTTACCCCACTAGCGGGGGGTACAATGAGCAGTTCTTC. Translating gives CASSYPTSGGYNEQFF.

The V gene is TRBV4-1, the J gene TRBJ1-1; D remains unclear. Germline V lookup: CDR1 MGHRA, CDR2 YSYEKL. The CDR3 has 13 residues. Trimming stripped 0 bases from V and 7 bases from J, with 9 bases between. CDR3 in DNA: TGCGCCAGCAGCCAAGATCTCCGTCTTGAAGCTTTCTTT. Translated, it gives CASSQDLRLEAFF.

This clonotype appeared a few times. J is TRBJ2-1 and V is TRBV5-1, with D tentatively TRBD1 (6 bases). Germline CDR1 reads SGHRS; CDR2 reads YFSETQ. V gave up 0 bases and J gave up 8 bases, with 15 bases separating them. This CDR3 is built from 15 residues. CDR3 nucleotide sequence: TGCGCCAGCAGCTTGGGGGCAGGGGAGTGGGATGAGCAGTTCTTC. This codes for CASSLGAGEWDEQFF.

V and J are TRBV6-5 and TRBJ2-1, with D possibly TRBD1 on 5 matching bases. Trimming took off 2 bases at V and 6 bases at J, with 11 bases between the two ends. Germline assignment: CDR1 MNHEY and CDR2 SVGAGI. This CDR3 spans 14 amino acids. The CDR3 loop reads CASSYPPGFNEQFF. The CDR3 DNA sequence: TGTGCCAGCAGTTACCCTCCAGGGTTCAATGAGCAGTTCTTC.